This T cell receptor beta chain was retrieved from a study of blood T cell repertoires in COVID-19. Turning to the study itself: Sources were T cells, B-cell-depleted T cells, or PBMCs; the material itself was cDNA or gDNA.

Authors' methods: Estimated nucleated cell counts came from reference gene primer amplification. Sequencing was performed with immunoSEQ multiplex PCR; in TCRdb, only in-frame clones are kept and a portion is missing. For V, J and clone size, that table is used; D and trimming come from the DNA. The sample includes tens of thousands of clones, about 84% seen only once; the top ten take more than 25%. The V and J ends lost 5 bases and 2 bases respectively, with 17 bases between them. The V gene's germline CDR1 is SGHTA and CDR2 FQGNSA. CDR3 length: 16 amino acids. V and J are TRBV7-2 and TRBJ2-3; D may be TRBD1 (6 bases). The sequence was collected from a human donor in a cohort sampled during active COVID-19. Sequencing input: peripheral blood. CDR3 nucleotide sequence: TGTGCCAGCAGCCCCCAAGGGGGAATAGACACAGATACGCAGTATTTT. It is translated as CASSPQGGIDTDTQYF.